The table lists the clone carrying this T cell receptor (beta chain) with many counts. Its cognate antigen is unknown. This sample stems from a study of response to subunit inactivated influenza vaccine. Notes on the study in general: The authors offered the suggestion that each seasonal influenza vaccination recruits few new T cells.

In TCRdb, the RT-PCR reads were re-called with MiXCR into one record per CDR3 protein. The top ten hold 6.5% to 8.5% of the sample, which has hundreds of thousands of distinct CDR3 sequences, approximately 15% seen once. The origin of this receptor is a man in his fifties or sixties who received an inactivated influenza vaccine. Sequencing used PBMCs from blood, obtained around 15 days before vaccination.

The CDR3 is CASSVGRGPRYNEQFF. Written as DNA, the CDR3 is TGTGCCAGCAGCGTAGGGCGGGGTCCCCGCTACAATGAGCAGTTCTTC. V is TRBV9 and J is TRBJ2-1; D is perhaps TRBD2 (6 bases). CDR1 is SGDLS, CDR2 YYNGEE, per germline. The CDR3 is 16 residues long. The V end was cut by 0 bases, the J end by 3 bases, with 13 bases between.